This T cell receptor beta chain was found in a study of early T cells in non-severe SARS-CoV-2 infection listed by TCRdb under 2021. A note on the overall study: Because TCR sequencing was done on bulk RNA from unsorted whole blood, the alpha and beta chains could not be paired. Overall results and qualifications from the work: VDJdb matching was skewed toward anti-spike CD8 responses and likely underestimated virus-specific expansions, missing private and CD4 specificities.

The library came from 5' RACE. The data were produced on a NextSeq 500. To correct for sequencing error and PCR bias, the TCR library protocol tagged individual cDNA molecules with unique molecular identifiers. Sequencing covered both TCR alpha and beta chains, and within each sample the abundances of alpha and beta sequences were tightly co-correlated. In the paper's pipeline: V gene, J gene and CDR3 annotation of TCR sequences was performed with Decombinator V4. TCRs were defined as expanded if a significant change between any two time points was detected under a Poisson model with p below 0.0001. Abundances of TCRs were expressed as counts per million after normalisation to the total number of TCRs sequenced in each sample. MAIT TCRs were defined by TRAV1-2 paired with TRAJ12, TRAJ20 or TRAJ33, and iNKT TCRs by TRAV10 paired with TRAJ18. A search of VDJdb, accessed on 1 November 2021, was run for TCRs annotated to CMV, EBV and SARS-CoV-2, with TCRs annotated for multiple antigens excluded. The public sequencing data were trimmed at Q25 with fastp and processed into clonotypes with MiXCR by TCRdb, which kept only in-frame beta chains. When rows share a CDR3 protein, they turn into one entry using the most common DNA and genes. These V and J calls originate from TCRdb's pipeline instead of the authors' own analysis. The sample table lists around 60,000 distinct CDR3 sequences, more than 9.5% of them with a count of one. Of the sample, approximately 10% falls within the top ten clones.

CDR1 is given as DFQATT and CDR2 as SNEGSKA, both from the germline V gene (reference sequence). Compared with germline, V lacks 5 bases and J lacks 10 bases; bases without a gene match: 9. The CDR3 holds 14 amino acids from the cysteine to the phenylalanine. CDR3 DNA is the only sequence kept; it has 42 bases, read in frame from the first base. In this sample, this clonotype turned up many times. What this receptor recognizes is not known. No much larger clonotype is one base removed from it; base qualities were not supplied. The study was a case-control design nested within a healthcare worker cohort in London, UK, with weekly nasopharyngeal swab PCR tests and blood sampling. Healthcare workers were recruited between 23 and 31 March 2020, during the week of the UK lockdown, and were followed weekly for up to roughly 15 weeks.

This sequence originates from an adult who was a healthcare worker with PCR-confirmed SARS-CoV-2 infection or an uninfected control (not recorded which). The chain is assembled from TRBV20-1 and TRBJ2-1; 12 middle bases align to TRBD2. Sequencing was carried out using whole blood. The DNA is as follows: TGCAGTGCTCGACCTAGCGGGAGGGAAGGAGAGCAGTTCTTC. This sequence encodes CSARPSGREGEQFF.